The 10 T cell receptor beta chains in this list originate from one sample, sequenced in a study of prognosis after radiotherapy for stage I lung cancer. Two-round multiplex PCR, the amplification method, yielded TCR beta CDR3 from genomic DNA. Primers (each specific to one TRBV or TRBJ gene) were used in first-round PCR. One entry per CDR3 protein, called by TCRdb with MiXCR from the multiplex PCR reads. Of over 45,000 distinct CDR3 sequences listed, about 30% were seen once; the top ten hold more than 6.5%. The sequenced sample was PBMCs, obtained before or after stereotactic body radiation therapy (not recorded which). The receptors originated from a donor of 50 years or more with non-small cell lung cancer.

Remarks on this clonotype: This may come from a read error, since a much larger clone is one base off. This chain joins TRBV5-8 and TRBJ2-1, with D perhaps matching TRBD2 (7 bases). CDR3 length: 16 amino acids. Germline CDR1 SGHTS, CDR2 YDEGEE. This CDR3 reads CARSFFGRGGRDEQFF. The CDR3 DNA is TGTGCCAGGAGCTTTTTCGGAAGGGGGGGCCGCGATGAGCAGTTCTTC.

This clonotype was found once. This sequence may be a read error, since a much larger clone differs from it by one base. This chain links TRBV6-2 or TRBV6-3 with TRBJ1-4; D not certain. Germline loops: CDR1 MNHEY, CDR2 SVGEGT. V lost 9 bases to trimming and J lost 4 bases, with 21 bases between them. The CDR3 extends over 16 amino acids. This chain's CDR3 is CASSSSYLQVNEKLFF. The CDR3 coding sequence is TGTGCCAGTTCTTCCTCTTACCTTCAGGTTAATGAAAAACTGTTTTTT.

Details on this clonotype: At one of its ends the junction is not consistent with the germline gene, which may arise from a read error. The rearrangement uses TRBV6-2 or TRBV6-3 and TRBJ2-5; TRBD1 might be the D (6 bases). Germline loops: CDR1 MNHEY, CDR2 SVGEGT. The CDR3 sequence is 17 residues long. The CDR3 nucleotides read TGTGCCAGCAGTGGGGGAGAGACAGGATGGTACCAAGAGACCAAGTACTTC. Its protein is CASSGGETGWYQETKYF.

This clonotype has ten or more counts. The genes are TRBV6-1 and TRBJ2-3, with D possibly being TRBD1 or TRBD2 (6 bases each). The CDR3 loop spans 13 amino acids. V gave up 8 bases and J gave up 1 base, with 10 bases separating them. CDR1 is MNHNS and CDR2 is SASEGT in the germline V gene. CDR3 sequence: CASARGRTDTQYF. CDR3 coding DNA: TGTGCCAGCGCTCGGGGGCGCACAGATACGCAGTATTTT.

The CDR3 sequence is CASACGGRGNQPQHF. CDR3 coding DNA: TGTGCCAGCGCGTGTGGAGGTCGTGGCAATCAGCCCCAGCATTTT. The chain joins TRBV6-2 or TRBV6-3 to TRBJ1-5, with unresolved D. Trimming stripped 8 bases from V and 2 bases from J, with 16 bases between. Germline V lookup: CDR1 MNHEY, CDR2 SVGEGT. The CDR3 has 15 amino acids.

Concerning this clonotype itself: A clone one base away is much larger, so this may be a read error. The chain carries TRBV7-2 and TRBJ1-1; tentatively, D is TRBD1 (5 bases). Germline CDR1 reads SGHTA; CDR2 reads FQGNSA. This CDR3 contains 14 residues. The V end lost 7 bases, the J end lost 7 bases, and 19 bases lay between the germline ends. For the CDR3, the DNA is TGTGCCAGCACCCCGACAGTCCCGCTGGGTGAAGCTTTCTTT. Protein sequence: CASTPTVPLGEAFF.

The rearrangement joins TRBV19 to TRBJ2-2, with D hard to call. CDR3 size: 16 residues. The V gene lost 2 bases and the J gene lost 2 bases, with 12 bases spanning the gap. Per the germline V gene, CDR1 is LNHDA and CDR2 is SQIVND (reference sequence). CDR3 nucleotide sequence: TGTGCCAGTAGTATATATCTAATGGGAAACACCGGGGAGCTGTTTTTT. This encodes CASSIYLMGNTGELFF.

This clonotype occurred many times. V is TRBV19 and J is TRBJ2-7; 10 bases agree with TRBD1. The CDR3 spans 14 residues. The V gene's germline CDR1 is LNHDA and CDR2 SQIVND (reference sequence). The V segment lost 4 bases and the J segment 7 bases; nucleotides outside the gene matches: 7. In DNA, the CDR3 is TGTGCCAGTAGTAGGAGGGACAGGGGACGAGAGCAGTACTTC. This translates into CASSRRDRGREQYF.

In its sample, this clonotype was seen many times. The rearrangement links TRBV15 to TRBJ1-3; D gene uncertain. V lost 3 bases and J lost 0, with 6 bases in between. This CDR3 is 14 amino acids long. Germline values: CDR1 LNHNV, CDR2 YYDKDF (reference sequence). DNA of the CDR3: TGTGCCACCAGCAGGACTGACTCTGGAAACACCATATATTTT. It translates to CATSRTDSGNTIYF.

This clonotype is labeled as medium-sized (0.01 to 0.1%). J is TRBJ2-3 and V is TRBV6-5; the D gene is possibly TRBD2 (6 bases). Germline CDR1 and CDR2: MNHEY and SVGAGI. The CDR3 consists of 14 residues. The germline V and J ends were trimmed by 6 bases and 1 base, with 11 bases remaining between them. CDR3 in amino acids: CASRESGGTDTQYF. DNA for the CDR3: TGTGCCAGCAGGGAATCGGGGGGCACAGATACGCAGTATTTT.